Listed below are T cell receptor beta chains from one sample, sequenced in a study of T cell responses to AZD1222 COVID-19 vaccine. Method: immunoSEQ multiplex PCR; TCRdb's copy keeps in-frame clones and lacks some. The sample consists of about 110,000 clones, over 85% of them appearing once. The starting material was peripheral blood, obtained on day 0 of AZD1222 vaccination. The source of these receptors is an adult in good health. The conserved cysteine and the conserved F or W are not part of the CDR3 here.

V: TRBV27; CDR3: ASSLQLAGSTDTQY
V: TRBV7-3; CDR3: ASSLGGASGYT
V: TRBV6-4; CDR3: ASSDSSGGAYNEQF
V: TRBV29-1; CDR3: SVDGKLNTEAF
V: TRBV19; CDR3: ASSRETYNEQF
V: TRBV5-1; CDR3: ASSLLASGSGETQY
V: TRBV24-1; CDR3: ASRGIQISGNTIY
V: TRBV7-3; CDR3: ASSRDLGTGGNYGYT
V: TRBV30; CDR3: AWGRLAVTTDTQY
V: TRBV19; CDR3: ASSIGQDDYEQY
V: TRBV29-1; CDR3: SVGNTEAF
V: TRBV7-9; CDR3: ASSFSGQRGYT
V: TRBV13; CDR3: ASSPGPRGETQY
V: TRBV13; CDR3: ASSLGQRTDTQY
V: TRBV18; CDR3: ASSTTGGWNGYT
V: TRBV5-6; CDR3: ASKGSGNTIY
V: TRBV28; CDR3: ASRQQFGYT
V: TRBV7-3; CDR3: ASSSGFGTQQF
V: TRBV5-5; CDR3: ASSPLGAYEQY
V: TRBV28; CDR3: ASSRMGDRGCEQY
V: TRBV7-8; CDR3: ASSSGPRGAEAF
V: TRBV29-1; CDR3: SVVPGLTGYNEQF
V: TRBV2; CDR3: ASEGTGNTIY
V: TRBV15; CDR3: ATSRIESGAVGEQY
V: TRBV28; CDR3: ASILKQGAEDEQF
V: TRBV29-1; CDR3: SVGSGDYGYT
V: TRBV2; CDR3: ASGEDRPSNSPLH
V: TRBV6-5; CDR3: ASSSGTSKDYGYT
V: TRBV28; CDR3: ASSSPGIEETQY
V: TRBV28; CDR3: ASSLGGPTYEQY
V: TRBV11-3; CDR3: ASSSGRILGNEQF
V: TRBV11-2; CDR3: ASSARLASGDEQF
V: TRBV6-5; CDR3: ASSYWGDPGNTIY
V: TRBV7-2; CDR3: ASSLKGDQPQH
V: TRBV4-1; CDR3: ASSQEGYEAF
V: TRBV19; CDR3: ASSHPGWGTEAF
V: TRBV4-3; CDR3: ASSPWGIAGMSTDTQY
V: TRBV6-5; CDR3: ASSVGTGPGNEQF
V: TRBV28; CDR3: ASSLPTGSYGYT
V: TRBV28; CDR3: ASSPLATYNEQF
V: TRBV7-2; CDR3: ASSLGRNRYEAF
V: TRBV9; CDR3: ASSEAGTGGEEQY
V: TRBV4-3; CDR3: ASSPTTGSGEQPQH